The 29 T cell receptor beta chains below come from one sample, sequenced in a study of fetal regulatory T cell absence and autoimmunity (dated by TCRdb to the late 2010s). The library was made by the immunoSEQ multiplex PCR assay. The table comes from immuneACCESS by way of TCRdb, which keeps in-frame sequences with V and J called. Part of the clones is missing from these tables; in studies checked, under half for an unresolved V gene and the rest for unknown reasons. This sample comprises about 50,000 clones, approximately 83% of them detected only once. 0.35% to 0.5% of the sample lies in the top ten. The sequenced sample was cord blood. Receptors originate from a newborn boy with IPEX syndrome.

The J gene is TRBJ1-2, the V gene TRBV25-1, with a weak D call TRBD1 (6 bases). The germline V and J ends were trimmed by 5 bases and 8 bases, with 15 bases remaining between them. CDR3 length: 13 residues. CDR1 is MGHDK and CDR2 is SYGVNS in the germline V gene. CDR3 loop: CASSPQGLEGYTF. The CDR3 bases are TGTGCCAGCAGTCCCCAGGGGCTAGAAGGCTACACCTTC.

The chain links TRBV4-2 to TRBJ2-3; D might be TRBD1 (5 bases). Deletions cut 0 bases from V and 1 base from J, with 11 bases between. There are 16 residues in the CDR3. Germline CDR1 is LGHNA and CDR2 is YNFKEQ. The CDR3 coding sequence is TGTGCCAGCAGCCAAGAAACCAGGGCAGGCACAGATACGCAGTATTTT. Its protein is CASSQETRAGTDTQYF.

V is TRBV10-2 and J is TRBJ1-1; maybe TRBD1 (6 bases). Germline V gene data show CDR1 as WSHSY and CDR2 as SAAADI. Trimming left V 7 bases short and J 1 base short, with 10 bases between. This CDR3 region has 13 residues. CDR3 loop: CASKGGQNTEAFF. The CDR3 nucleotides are TGCGCCAGCAAAGGGGGACAGAACACTGAAGCTTTCTTT.

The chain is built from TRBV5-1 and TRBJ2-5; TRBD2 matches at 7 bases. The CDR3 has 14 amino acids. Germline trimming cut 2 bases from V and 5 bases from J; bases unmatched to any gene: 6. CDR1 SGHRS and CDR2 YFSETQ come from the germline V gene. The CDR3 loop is CASSFGGVVETQYF. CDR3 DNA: TGCGCCAGCAGCTTTGGGGGGGTTGTCGAGACCCAGTACTTC.

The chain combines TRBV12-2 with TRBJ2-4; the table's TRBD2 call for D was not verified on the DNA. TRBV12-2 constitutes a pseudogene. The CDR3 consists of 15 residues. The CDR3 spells CASRSGGLAKNIQYF. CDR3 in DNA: TGTGCAAGTCGCTCAGGGGGACTAGCTAAAAACATTCAGTACTTC.

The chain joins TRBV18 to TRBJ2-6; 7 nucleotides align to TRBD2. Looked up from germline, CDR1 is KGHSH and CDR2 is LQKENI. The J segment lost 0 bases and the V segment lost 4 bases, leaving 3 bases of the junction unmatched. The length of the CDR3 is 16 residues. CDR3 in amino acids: CASSRAGTSGANVLTF. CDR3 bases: TGTGCCAGCTCACGAGCGGGAACCTCTGGGGCCAACGTCCTGACTTTC.

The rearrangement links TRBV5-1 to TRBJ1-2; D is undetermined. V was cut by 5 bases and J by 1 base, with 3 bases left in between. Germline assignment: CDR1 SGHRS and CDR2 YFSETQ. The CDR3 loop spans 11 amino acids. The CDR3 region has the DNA TGCGCCAGCAGGGATAACTATGGCTACACCTTC. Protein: CASRDNYGYTF.

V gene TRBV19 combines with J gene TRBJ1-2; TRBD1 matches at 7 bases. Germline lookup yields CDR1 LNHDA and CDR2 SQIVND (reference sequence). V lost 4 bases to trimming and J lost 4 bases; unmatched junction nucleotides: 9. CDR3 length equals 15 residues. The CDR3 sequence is CASSSPSDRIYGYTF. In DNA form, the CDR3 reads TGTGCCAGTAGTAGCCCCTCGGACAGGATCTATGGCTACACCTTC.

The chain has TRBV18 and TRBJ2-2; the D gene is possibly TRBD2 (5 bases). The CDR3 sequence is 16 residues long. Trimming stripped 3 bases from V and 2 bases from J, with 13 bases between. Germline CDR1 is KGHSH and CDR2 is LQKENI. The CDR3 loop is CASSPTGLANTGELFF. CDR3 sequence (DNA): TGTGCCAGCTCACCTACTGGCCTAGCCAACACCGGGGAGCTGTTTTTT.

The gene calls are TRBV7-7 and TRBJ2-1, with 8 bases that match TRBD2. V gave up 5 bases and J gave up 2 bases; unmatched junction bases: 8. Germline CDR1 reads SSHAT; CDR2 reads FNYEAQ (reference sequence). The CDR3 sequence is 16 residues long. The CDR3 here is CASSPNPAGAYNEQFF. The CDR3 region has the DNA TGTGCCAGCAGCCCCAACCCAGCGGGGGCCTACAATGAGCAGTTCTTC. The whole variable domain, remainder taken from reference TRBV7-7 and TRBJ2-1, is GAGVSQSPRYKVTKRGQDVTLRCDPISSHATLYWYQQALGQGPEFLTYFNYEAQPDKSGLPSDRFSAERPEGSISTLTIQRTEQRDSAMYRCASSPNPAGAYNEQFFGPGTRLTVL.

CDR3 in DNA: TGTGCCAGCAGTTACTTCGACAGCCCATCGAACAATGAGCAGTTCTTC. It encodes CASSYFDSPSNNEQFF. V usage is TRBV2 and J usage is TRBJ2-1, with D possibly matching TRBD1 (5 bases). Germline values: CDR1 SNHLY, CDR2 FYNNEI. This CDR3 region has 16 residues. V lost 5 bases to trimming and J lost 5 bases, with 19 bases between them.

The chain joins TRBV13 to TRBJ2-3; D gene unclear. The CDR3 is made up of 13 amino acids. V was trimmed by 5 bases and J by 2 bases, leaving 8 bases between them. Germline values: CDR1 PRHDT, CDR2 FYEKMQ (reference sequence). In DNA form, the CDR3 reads TGTGCCAGCAGCCGTTATACCACAGATACGCAGTATTTT. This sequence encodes CASSRYTTDTQYF.

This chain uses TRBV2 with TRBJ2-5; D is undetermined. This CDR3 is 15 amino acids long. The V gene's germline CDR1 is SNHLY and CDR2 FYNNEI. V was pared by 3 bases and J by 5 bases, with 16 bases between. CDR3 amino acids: CASSETGGVWETQYF. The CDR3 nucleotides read TGTGCCAGCAGTGAGACTGGCGGAGTATGGGAGACCCAGTACTTC.

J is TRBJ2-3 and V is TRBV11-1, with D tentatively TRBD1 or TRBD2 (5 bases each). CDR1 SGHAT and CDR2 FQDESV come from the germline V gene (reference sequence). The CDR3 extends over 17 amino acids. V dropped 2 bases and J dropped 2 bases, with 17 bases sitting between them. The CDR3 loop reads CASSLLTSGSPTDTQYF. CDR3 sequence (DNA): TGTGCCAGCAGCTTACTGACGTCAGGGAGTCCCACAGATACGCAGTATTTT. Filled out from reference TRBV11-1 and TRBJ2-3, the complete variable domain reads EAEVAQSPRYKITEKSQAVAFWCDPISGHATLYWYRQILGQGPELLVQFQDESVVDDSQLPKDRFSAERLKGVDSTLKIQPAELGDSAMYLCASSLLTSGSPTDTQYFGPGTRLTVL.

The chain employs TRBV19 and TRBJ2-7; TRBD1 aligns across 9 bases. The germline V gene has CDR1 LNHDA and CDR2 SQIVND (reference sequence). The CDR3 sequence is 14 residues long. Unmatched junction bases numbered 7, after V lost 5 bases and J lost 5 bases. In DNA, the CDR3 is TGTGCCAGTAGTCCCGGGACAGGGTTAGACGAGCAGTACTTC. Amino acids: CASSPGTGLDEQYF.

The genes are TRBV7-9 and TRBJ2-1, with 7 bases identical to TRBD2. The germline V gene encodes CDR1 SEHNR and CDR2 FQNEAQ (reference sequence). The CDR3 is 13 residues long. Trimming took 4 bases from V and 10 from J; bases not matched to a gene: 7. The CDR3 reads CASSSGGRVEQFF. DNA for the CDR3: TGTGCCAGCAGCTCGGGTGGGAGGGTAGAGCAGTTCTTC.

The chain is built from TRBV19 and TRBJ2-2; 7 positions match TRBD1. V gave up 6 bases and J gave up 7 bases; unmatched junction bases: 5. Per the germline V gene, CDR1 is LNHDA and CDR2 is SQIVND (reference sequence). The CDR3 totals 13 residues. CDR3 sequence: CASRQGGGGELFF. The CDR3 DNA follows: TGTGCCAGTAGGCAAGGGGGCGGCGGGGAGCTGTTTTTT.

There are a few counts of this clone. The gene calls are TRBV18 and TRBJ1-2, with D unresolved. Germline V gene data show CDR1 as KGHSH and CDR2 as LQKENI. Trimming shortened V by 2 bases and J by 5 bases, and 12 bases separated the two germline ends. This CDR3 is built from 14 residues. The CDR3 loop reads CASSPDLSRYGYTF. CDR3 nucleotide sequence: TGTGCCAGCTCACCAGATCTGTCGAGGTATGGCTACACCTTC.

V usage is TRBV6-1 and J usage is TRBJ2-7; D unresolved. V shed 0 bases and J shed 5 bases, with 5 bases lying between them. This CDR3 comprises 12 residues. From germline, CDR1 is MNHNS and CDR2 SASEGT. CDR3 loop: CASSEAHHEQYF. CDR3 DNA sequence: TGTGCCAGCAGTGAAGCCCATCACGAGCAGTACTTC.

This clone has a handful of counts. The CDR3 DNA reads TGTGCCAGCAGTTACAAGGGCTACGAGCAGTACTTC. Its protein is CASSYKGYEQYF. The chain combines TRBV6-5 with TRBJ2-7; unclear D gene. The CDR3 is 12 residues long. Germline V lookup: CDR1 MNHEY, CDR2 SVGAGI. Trimming removed 2 bases from V and 3 bases from J, with 5 bases in between.

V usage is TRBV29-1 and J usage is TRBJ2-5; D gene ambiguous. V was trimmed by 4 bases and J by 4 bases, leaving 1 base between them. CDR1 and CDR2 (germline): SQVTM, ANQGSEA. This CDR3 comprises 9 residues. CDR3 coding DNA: TGCAGCGTTGGAGAGACCCAGTACTTC. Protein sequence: CSVGETQYF.

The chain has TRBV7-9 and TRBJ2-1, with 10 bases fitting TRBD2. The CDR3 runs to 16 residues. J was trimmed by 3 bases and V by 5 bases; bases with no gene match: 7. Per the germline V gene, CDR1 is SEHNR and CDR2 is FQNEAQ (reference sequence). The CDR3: CASSRLAGASYNEQFF. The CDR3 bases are TGTGCCAGCAGCCGTCTAGCGGGAGCAAGCTACAATGAGCAGTTCTTC.

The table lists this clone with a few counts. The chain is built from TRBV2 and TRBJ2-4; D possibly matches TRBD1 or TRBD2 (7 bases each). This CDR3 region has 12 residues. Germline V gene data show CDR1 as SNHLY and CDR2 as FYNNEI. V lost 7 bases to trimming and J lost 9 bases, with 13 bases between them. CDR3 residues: CASTSGGVIQYF. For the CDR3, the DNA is TGTGCCAGCACCTCAGGGGGGGTCATTCAGTACTTC.

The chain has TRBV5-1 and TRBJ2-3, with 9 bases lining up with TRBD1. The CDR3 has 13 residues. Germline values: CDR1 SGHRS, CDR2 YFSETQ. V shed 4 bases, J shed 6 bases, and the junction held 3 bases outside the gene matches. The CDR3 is CASSGTGMDTQYF. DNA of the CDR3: TGCGCCAGCAGCGGGACAGGGATGGATACGCAGTATTTT.

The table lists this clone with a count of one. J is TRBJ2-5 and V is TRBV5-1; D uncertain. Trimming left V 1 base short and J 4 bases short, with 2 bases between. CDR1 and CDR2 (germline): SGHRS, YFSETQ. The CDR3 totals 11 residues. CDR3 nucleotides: TGCGCCAGCAGCTTGACAGAGACCCAGTACTTC. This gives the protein CASSLTETQYF.

CDR3 nucleotide sequence: TGTGCCAGCAGCTTAAGACTAGCGGGGGGGACCCAGTACTTC. Protein product: CASSLRLAGGTQYF. V gene TRBV11-2 combines with J gene TRBJ2-5; 13 nucleotides align to TRBD2. The CDR3 sequence is 14 residues long. Germline CDR1 SGHAT, CDR2 FQNNGV. The junction had 1 base not matched to a gene; V was cut back by 2 bases and J by 7 bases. The full variable domain, its missing parts supplied by reference TRBV11-2 and TRBJ2-5, is EAGVAQSPRYKIIEKRQSVAFWCNPISGHATLYWYQQILGQGPKLLIQFQNNGVVDDSQLPKDRFSAERLKGVDSTLKIQPAKLEDSAVYLCASSLRLAGGTQYFGPGTRLLVL.

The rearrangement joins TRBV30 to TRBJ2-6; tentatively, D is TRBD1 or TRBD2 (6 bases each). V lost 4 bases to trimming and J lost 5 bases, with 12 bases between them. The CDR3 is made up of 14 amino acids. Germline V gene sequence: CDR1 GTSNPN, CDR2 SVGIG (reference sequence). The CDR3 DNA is TGTGCCTGGACTAGGGGGGAAAGGGCCAACGTCCTGACTTTC. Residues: CAWTRGERANVLTF.

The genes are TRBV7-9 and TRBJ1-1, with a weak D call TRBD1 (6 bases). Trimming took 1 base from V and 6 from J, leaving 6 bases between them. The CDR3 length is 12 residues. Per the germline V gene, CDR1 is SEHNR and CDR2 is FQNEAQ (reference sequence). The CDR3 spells CASSLDRAEAFF. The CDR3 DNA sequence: TGTGCCAGCAGCTTAGACAGGGCTGAAGCTTTCTTT.

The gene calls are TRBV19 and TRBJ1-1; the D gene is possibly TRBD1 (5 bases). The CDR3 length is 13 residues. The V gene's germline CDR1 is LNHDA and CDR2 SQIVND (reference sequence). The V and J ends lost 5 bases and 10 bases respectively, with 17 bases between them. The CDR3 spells CASSFNSGRGAFF. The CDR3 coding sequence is TGTGCCAGTAGTTTCAACTCAGGGAGAGGAGCTTTCTTT.